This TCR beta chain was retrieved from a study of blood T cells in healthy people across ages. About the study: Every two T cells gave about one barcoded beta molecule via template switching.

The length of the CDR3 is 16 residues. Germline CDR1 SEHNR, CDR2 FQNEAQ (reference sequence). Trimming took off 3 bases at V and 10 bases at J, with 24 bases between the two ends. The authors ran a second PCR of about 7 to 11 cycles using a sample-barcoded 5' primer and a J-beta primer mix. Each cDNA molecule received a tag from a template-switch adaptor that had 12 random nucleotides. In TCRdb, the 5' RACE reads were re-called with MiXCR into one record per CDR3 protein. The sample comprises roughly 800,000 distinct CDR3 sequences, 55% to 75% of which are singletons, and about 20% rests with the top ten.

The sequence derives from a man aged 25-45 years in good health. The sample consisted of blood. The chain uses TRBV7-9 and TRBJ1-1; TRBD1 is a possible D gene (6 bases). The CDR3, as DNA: TGTGCCAGCAGCTTTGGAGGTTCCAGCGCCGTCAGGGGAGCTTTCTTT. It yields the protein CASSFGGSSAVRGAFF.